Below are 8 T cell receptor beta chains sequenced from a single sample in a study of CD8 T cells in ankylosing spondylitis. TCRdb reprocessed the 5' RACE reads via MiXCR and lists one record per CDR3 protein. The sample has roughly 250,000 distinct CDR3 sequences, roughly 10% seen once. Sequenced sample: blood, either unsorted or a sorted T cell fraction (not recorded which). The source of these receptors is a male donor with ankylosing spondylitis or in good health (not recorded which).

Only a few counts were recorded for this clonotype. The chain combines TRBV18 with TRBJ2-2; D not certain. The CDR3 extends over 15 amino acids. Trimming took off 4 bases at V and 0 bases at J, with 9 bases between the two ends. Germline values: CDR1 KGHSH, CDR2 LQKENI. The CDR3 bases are TGTGCCAGCTCACGGCGCACCGCGAACACCGGGGAGCTGTTTTTT. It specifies CASSRRTANTGELFF.

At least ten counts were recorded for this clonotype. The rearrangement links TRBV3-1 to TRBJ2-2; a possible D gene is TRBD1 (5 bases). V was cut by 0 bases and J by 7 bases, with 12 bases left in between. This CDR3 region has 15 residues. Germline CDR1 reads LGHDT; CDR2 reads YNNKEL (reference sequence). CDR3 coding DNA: TGTGCCAGCAGCCAAGATGTGGCAGGGATCGGGGAGCTGTTTTTT. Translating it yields CASSQDVAGIGELFF.

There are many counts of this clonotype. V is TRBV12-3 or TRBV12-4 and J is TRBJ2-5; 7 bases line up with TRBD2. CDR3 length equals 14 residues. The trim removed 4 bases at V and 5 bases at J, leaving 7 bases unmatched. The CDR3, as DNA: TGTGCCAGCAGTTCTATAGTGGGAGGGGAGACCCAGTACTTC. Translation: CASSSIVGGETQYF.

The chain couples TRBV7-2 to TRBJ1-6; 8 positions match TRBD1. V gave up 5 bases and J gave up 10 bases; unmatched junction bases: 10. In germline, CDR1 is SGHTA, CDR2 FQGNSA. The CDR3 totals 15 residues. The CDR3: CASSGGRGQGSPLHF. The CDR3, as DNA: TGTGCCAGCAGCGGAGGCAGGGGGCAGGGCTCACCCCTCCACTTT.

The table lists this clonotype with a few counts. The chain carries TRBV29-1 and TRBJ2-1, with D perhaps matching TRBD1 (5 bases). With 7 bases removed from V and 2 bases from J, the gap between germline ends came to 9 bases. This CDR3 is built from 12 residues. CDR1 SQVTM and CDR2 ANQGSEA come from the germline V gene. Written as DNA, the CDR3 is TGCAGCGACAGGATCCCCTACAATGAGCAGTTCTTC. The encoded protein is CSDRIPYNEQFF.

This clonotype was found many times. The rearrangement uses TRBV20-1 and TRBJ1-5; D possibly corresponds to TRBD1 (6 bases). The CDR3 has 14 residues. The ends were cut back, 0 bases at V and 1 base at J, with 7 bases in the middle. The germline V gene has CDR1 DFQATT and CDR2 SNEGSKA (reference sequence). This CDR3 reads CSAREGASNQPQHF. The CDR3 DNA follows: TGCAGTGCTAGAGAGGGGGCCAGCAATCAGCCCCAGCATTTT.

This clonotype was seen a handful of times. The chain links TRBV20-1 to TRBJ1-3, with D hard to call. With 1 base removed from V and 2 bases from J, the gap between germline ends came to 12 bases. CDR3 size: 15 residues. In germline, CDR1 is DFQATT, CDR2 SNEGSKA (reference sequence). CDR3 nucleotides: TGCAGTGCTAGAGGTTCCATCAATCCTGGAAACACCATATATTTT. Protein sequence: CSARGSINPGNTIYF.

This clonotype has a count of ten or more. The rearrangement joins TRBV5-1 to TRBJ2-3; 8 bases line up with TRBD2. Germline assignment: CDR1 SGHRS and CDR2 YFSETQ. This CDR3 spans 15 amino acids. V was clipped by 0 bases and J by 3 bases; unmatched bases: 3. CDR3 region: CASSLGGRLTDTQYF. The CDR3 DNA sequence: TGCGCCAGCAGCTTGGGCGGGAGGCTAACAGATACGCAGTATTTT.